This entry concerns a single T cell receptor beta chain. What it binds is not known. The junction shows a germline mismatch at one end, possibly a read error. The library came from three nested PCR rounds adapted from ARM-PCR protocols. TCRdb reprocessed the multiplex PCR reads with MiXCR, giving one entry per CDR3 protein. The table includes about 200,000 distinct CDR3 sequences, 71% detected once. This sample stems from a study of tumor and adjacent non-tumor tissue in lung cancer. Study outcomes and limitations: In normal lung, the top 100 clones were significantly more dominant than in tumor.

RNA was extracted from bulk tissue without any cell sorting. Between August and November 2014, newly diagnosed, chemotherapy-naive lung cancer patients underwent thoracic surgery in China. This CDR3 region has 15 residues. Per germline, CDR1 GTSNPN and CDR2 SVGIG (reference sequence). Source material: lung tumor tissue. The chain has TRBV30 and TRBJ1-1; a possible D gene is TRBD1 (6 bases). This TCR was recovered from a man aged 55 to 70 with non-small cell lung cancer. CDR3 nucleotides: TGTGTCTGGAGTGATCCTGGGACACGGAACACTGAAGCTTTCTTT. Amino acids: CVWSDPGTRNTEAFF. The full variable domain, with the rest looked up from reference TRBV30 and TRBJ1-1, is SQTIHQWPATLVQPVGSPLSLECTVEGTSNPNLYWYRQAAGRGLQLLFYSVGIGQISSEVPQNLSASRPQDRQFILSSKKLLLSDSGFYLCVWSDPGTRNTEAFFGQGTRLTVV.